This TCR beta chain comes out of a study of T cell responses to AZD1222 COVID-19 vaccine. Notes on the study in general: The breadth and depth of Spike-specific TCRs increased once two AZD1222 doses had been given. Baseline antibody screening turned up just six or seven seropositive AZD1222 recipients.

As to this clone: Its target is not known.

The protocol was immunoSEQ multiplex PCR, while the TCRdb copy is restricted to in-frame clones and leaves out a portion. Of about 150,000 clones in the sample, around 85% were seen once. Trimming took off 5 bases at V and 8 bases at J, with 16 bases between the two ends. The V gene's germline CDR1 is SGHTA and CDR2 FQGNSA. CDR3 length: 14 residues. The sequenced sample was peripheral blood, obtained 28 days after the second AZD1222 dose. The genes are TRBV7-2 and TRBJ1-5, with D maybe TRBD1 (5 bases). This clonotype was sampled from an adult who received the AZD1222 COVID-19 vaccine. CDR3 bases: TGTGCCAGCAGCCCACGAGGGCAGGGTGAGCCCCAGCATTTT. Protein product: CASSPRGQGEPQHF.